This TCR beta chain was found in a study of STAT5B mutations in CD4+ large granular lymphocyte leukemia. Some clones are missing from TCRdb's copy, which holds only in-frame ones; the method was immunoSEQ multiplex PCR. The table shows some 34,000 clones, with about 70% occurring only once. Germline-derived CDR1 and CDR2 are SNHLY and FYNNEI. This CDR3 contains 13 residues. V dropped 4 bases and J dropped 2 bases, with 8 bases sitting between them. The clonotype comes from a human donor in good health. Sequenced material: CD4+ T cells from blood buffy coats. This sequence joins TRBV2 and TRBJ1-2; the D gene is possibly TRBD1 (5 bases). CDR3 bases: TGTGCCAGCAGTGCCGGGGGAAACTATGGCTACACCTTC. It codes for CASSAGGNYGYTF.